What follows are 22 T cell receptor beta chains derived from one specimen sequenced in a study of identical twins. MiXCR was run by TCRdb on the 5' RACE reads, yielding one entry per CDR3 protein. This sample has under 250,000 distinct CDR3 sequences, with around 8.1% found just once. These data were also filed under a second study, of yellow fever vaccine responses in identical twins.

Source material: memory (CD45RO+) T cells sorted from blood. These receptors were obtained from a woman aged 18-29 years in good health.

This clonotype has just a few counts. This chain connects TRBV20-1 to TRBJ2-3, with a tentative D call TRBD2 (6 bases). Trimming left V 7 bases short and J 4 bases short, with 24 bases between. Germline assignment: CDR1 DFQATT and CDR2 SNEGSKA (reference sequence). The CDR3 covers 16 residues. The CDR3 region has the DNA TGCAGTGGTAGGGAGGTCCAGGCGGGATCTGCAGATACGCAGTATTTT. Its protein is CSGREVQAGSADTQYF.

In its sample, this clonotype was seen many times. The chain has TRBV15 and TRBJ2-1; 7 nucleotides align to TRBD1. CDR1 is LNHNV and CDR2 is YYDKDF in the germline V gene (reference sequence). The CDR3 extends over 15 amino acids. The trim removed 1 base at V and 8 bases at J, leaving 8 bases unmatched. The CDR3 loop reads CATSRVAGGIDEQFF. The CDR3 region has the DNA TGTGCCACCAGCAGAGTGGCAGGGGGTATTGATGAGCAGTTCTTC.

CDR3 sequence (DNA): TGTGCCAGCAGCCGCGCTGGGGGACAGGGGTCCGAGCAGTACTTC. As protein: CASSRAGGQGSEQYF. The rearrangement uses TRBV7-9 and TRBJ2-7, with 10 bases that match TRBD1. V lost 5 bases to trimming and J lost 6 bases; unmatched junction nucleotides: 10. The germline V gene encodes CDR1 SEHNR and CDR2 FQNEAQ (reference sequence). CDR3 length equals 15 residues. Using reference TRBV7-9 and TRBJ2-7 for the parts outside the CDR3, the full variable domain is DTGVSQNPRHKITKRGQNVTFRCDPISEHNRLYWYRQTLGQGPEFLTYFQNEAQLEKSRLLSDRFSAERPKGSFSTLEIQRTEQGDSAMYLCASSRAGGQGSEQYFGPGTRLTVT.

In its sample, this clonotype was seen many times. CDR3 bases: TGCAGCGCCTCGGTTAGCGGGGGAGAGACCCAGTACTTC. This codes for CSASVSGGETQYF. The chain employs TRBV29-1 and TRBJ2-5; 9 bases align to TRBD2. The CDR3 totals 13 residues. Germline V gives CDR1 SQVTM, CDR2 ANQGSEA. The V gene end was trimmed by 7 bases and the J gene end by 4 bases; junction bases not matched to a gene: 7.

In its sample, this clonotype was seen a few times. The rearrangement joins TRBV20-1 to TRBJ2-3; no firm D call. The CDR3 is 12 residues long. The V end lost 4 bases, the J end lost 2 bases, and 7 bases lay between the germline ends. CDR1 and CDR2 from the germline V gene are DFQATT and SNEGSKA (reference sequence). CDR3 loop: CSAIVITDTQYF. The CDR3, as DNA: TGCAGTGCTATCGTGATCACAGATACGCAGTATTTT.

There are a few counts of this clonotype. This rearrangement joins TRBV7-6 to TRBJ2-5; a weak D match, TRBD1 (7 bases). CDR3 length: 14 residues. Germline CDR1 is SGHVS and CDR2 is FNYEAQ. Trimming cost V 6 bases and J 4 bases, with 15 bases left between them. For the CDR3, the DNA is TGTGCCAGCAGAAATTCAGGGGGAGGAGAGACCCAGTACTTC. Translating it yields CASRNSGGGETQYF.

This clonotype was observed a handful of times. V gene TRBV6-2 or TRBV6-3 combines with J gene TRBJ2-5, with 7 bases lining up with TRBD2. Germline V lookup: CDR1 MNHEY, CDR2 SVGEGT. V shed 6 bases and J 5 bases; nucleotides not matched to a gene: 9. The CDR3 is 14 amino acids. CDR3: CASSSLAVGETQYF. CDR3 DNA: TGTGCCAGCAGCTCCCTAGCGGTCGGGGAGACCCAGTACTTC.

This clonotype was seen only a few times. The chain employs TRBV15 and TRBJ1-2, with D possibly TRBD1 on 5 matching bases. V gave up 3 bases and J gave up 5 bases, with 13 bases separating them. The germline V gene has CDR1 LNHNV and CDR2 YYDKDF (reference sequence). The CDR3 has 14 amino acids. CDR3 sequence: CATSRGGAPYGYTF. DNA for the CDR3: TGTGCCACCAGCAGGGGGGGTGCCCCTTATGGCTACACCTTC.

This clonotype occurred many times. The CDR3 nucleotides read TGCAGCGTTGATGAGGGGGGGGGACAGCCCCAGCATTTT. The encoded protein is CSVDEGGGQPQHF. The V call is TRBV29-1, the J call TRBJ1-5; perhaps TRBD1 as D (6 bases). Trimming stripped 3 bases from V and 7 bases from J, with 13 bases between. The CDR3 contains 13 residues. Germline CDR1 reads SQVTM; CDR2 reads ANQGSEA. The full variable domain, in which reference TRBV29-1 and TRBJ1-5 provide the parts outside the CDR3, is SAVISQKPSRDICQRGTSLTIQCQVDSQVTMMFWYRQQPGQSLTLIATANQGSEATYESGFVIDKFPISRPNLTFSTLTVSNMSPEDSSIYLCSVDEGGGQPQHFGDGTRLSIL.

The CDR3 protein is CASSLGQIGIQYF. The CDR3 coding sequence is TGTGCCAGCAGCCTGGGGCAGATCGGCATTCAGTACTTC. The gene calls are TRBV7-2 and TRBJ2-4; possible D gene TRBD1, 5 bases. Between the trimmed V and J ends, which lost 5 bases and 9 bases, there was a span of 14 bases. The CDR3 extends over 13 amino acids. Germline CDR1 is SGHTA and CDR2 is FQGNSA.

The chain links TRBV12-3 or TRBV12-4 to TRBJ2-2; D tentatively reads TRBD1 or TRBD2 (5 bases each). The CDR3 spans 15 residues. Trimming pared 1 base from V and 2 bases from J, leaving 8 bases between. Written as DNA, the CDR3 is TGTGCCAGCAGTTTAGGGGACCTCAACACCGGGGAGCTGTTTTTT. The encoded protein is CASSLGDLNTGELFF.

This clonotype was found a few times. The V and J genes are TRBV6-1 and TRBJ2-7; D might be TRBD2 (5 bases). CDR1 and CDR2 (germline): MNHNS, SASEGT. The length of the CDR3 is 16 residues. The V end was cut by 2 bases, the J end by 2 bases, with 16 bases between. The chain's CDR3 is CASSEMVPIGAYEQYF. CDR3 in DNA: TGTGCCAGCAGTGAAATGGTCCCCATCGGGGCCTACGAGCAGTACTTC.

The chain combines TRBV14 with TRBJ1-5; possible D gene TRBD1, 5 bases. The V end lost 5 bases, the J end lost 9 bases, and 11 bases lay between the germline ends. The CDR3 has 12 amino acids. Germline CDR1 SGHDN, CDR2 FVKESK. The DNA for the CDR3 is TGTGCCAGCAGCTCGTCCGGGGCGCCCCAGCATTTT. It is translated as CASSSSGAPQHF.

The chain combines TRBV7-3 with TRBJ1-2; 7 bases map to TRBD1. The CDR3 contains 14 residues. Germline trimming cut 5 bases from V and 4 bases from J; bases unmatched to any gene: 7. Germline CDR1 reads SGHTA; CDR2 reads FQGTGA. As DNA, the CDR3 is TGTGCCAGCAGCCCAGGGGGTGGGAGCTATGGCTACACCTTC. The encoded protein is CASSPGGGSYGYTF.

This clonotype was detected a few times. V and J are TRBV7-9 and TRBJ1-5; D gene ambiguous. Germline V gene data show CDR1 as SEHNR and CDR2 as FQNEAQ (reference sequence). Trimming left V 5 bases short and J 7 bases short, with 9 bases between. CDR3 length: 12 amino acids. The CDR3 reads CASSQLSQPQHF. In DNA, the CDR3 is TGTGCCAGCAGCCAGCTCAGCCAGCCCCAGCATTTT.

Only a few counts were recorded for this clonotype. The chain links TRBV4-3 to TRBJ2-7, with 10 bases lining up with TRBD2. The length of the CDR3 is 15 residues. Unmatched junction bases numbered 4, after V lost 0 bases and J lost 5 bases. The V gene's germline CDR1 is LGHNA and CDR2 YSLEER. The CDR3 DNA follows: TGCGCCAGCAGCCAAGACGGACTAGCGGTCAACGAGCAGTACTTC. Translation: CASSQDGLAVNEQYF.

This clonotype was observed a few times. The chain links TRBV20-1 to TRBJ2-3; 10 nucleotides align to TRBD2. This CDR3 contains 15 residues. The junction had 11 bases not matched to a gene; V was cut back by 6 bases and J by 5 bases. In germline, CDR1 is DFQATT, CDR2 SNEGSKA (reference sequence). DNA of the CDR3: TGCAGTGCCCCCCCAGCGGGGGGGGCCGGAGATACGCAGTATTTT. Encoded protein: CSAPPAGGAGDTQYF.

The CDR3 loop reads CASSRTGGADTEAFF. As DNA, the CDR3 is TGTGCCAGCAGCCGTACAGGGGGCGCAGACACTGAAGCTTTCTTT. The rearrangement joins TRBV7-9 to TRBJ1-1; 9 bases fit TRBD1. The ends lost 5 bases at V and 3 bases at J; junction bases unmatched: 7. Per the germline V gene, CDR1 is SEHNR and CDR2 is FQNEAQ (reference sequence). The CDR3 extends over 15 amino acids.

This clonotype has at least ten counts. The rearrangement links TRBV5-6 to TRBJ2-2; 9 nucleotides align to TRBD1. The CDR3 spans 14 residues. Germline CDR1 is SGHDT and CDR2 is YYEEEE. J was trimmed by 4 bases and V by 6 bases; bases with no gene match: 4. This chain's CDR3 is CASIGQGRTGELFF. The CDR3 nucleotides are TGTGCCAGCATCGGACAGGGGCGCACCGGGGAGCTGTTTTTT.

In its sample, this clonotype was seen a few times. The chain couples TRBV19 to TRBJ2-5; the match to TRBD2 covers 7 bases. The length of the CDR3 is 14 residues. The V gene's germline CDR1 is LNHDA and CDR2 SQIVND (reference sequence). J was trimmed by 5 bases and V by 7 bases; bases with no gene match: 10. CDR3 loop: CASTSGALGETQYF. CDR3 DNA sequence: TGTGCCAGTACGAGCGGGGCCCTTGGGGAGACCCAGTACTTC.

The chain is built from TRBV6-2 or TRBV6-3 and TRBJ2-3; 9 bases match TRBD1. The CDR3 is 15 amino acids. Trimming at V came to 6 bases and at J to 5 bases, leaving 9 bases not matched to a gene. Germline CDR1 reads MNHEY; CDR2 reads SVGEGT. In DNA, the CDR3 is TGTGCCAGCAGCCTCCCGGGACAGGGAGTAGATACGCAGTATTTT. Amino acid sequence: CASSLPGQGVDTQYF.

The chain links TRBV7-8 to TRBJ2-5; D unclear. CDR3 length: 12 amino acids. Per germline, CDR1 SGHVS and CDR2 FQNEAQ. The V gene lost 5 bases and the J gene lost 3 bases, with 7 bases spanning the gap. DNA of the CDR3: TGTGCCAGCAGCGGCGGTGAAGAGACCCAGTACTTC. Protein product: CASSGGEETQYF.